Each of the 5 T cell receptor beta chains below was sequenced from the same sample in a study of blood T cell repertoires in COVID-19. Sequencing was performed with immunoSEQ multiplex PCR; in TCRdb, only in-frame clones are kept and a portion is missing. The sample lists about half a million clones, 75% to 90% occurring once. Sequenced sample: peripheral blood. These receptors originate from a human donor in a cohort sampled during active COVID-19.

The chain has TRBV10-1 and TRBJ2-7; 7 bases align to TRBD2. After removal of 3 bases from V and 5 bases from J, the junction contained 10 bases not matched to a gene. Germline loops: CDR1 WNHNN, CDR2 SYGVQD (reference sequence). This CDR3 contains 15 residues. CDR3 amino acids: CASSDASGPKDEQYF. DNA for the CDR3: TGCGCCAGCAGTGACGCTAGCGGCCCGAAGGACGAGCAGTACTTC.

This clone was found a few times. The chain has TRBV13 and TRBJ2-3; 9 bases align to TRBD2. CDR1 PRHDT and CDR2 FYEKMQ come from the germline V gene (reference sequence). CDR3 length: 19 amino acids. Losses at the gene ends were 0 bases for V and 5 bases for J; bases not matched to a gene: 15. CDR3 in DNA: TGTGCCAGCAGCTTAGGCCCCCTTGGGGTAGCGGGAGTTGGAGATACGCAGTATTTT. Amino acid sequence: CASSLGPLGVAGVGDTQYF.

The chain has TRBV18 and TRBJ1-6; 7 bases fit TRBD1. This CDR3 has 16 residues. CDR1 and CDR2 from the germline V gene are KGHSH and LQKENI. J gave up 7 bases and V 2 bases, and 8 bases lay outside the gene matches. CDR3 DNA: TGTGCCAGCTCACCAAGGTCAGGGGGAATCAATTCACCCCTCCACTTT. It is translated as CASSPRSGGINSPLHF. Full variable domain (outside the CDR3, taken from reference TRBV18 and TRBJ1-6): NAGVMQNPRHLVRRRGQEARLRCSPMKGHSHVYWYRQLPEEGLKFMVYLQKENIIDESGMPKERFSAEFPKEGPSILRIQQVVRGDSAAYFCASSPRSGGINSPLHFGNGTRLTVT.

This clone was seen only once. The chain joins TRBV4-2 to TRBJ2-7; 11 positions agree with TRBD1. The CDR3 is made up of 16 amino acids. The germline V gene has CDR1 LGHNA and CDR2 YNFKEQ. The J segment lost 3 bases and the V segment lost 4 bases, leaving 8 bases of the junction unmatched. This CDR3 reads CASSRASGQGGYEQYF. The DNA for the CDR3 is TGTGCCAGCAGCCGCGCATCGGGACAGGGGGGCTACGAGCAGTACTTC.

The chain couples TRBV28 to TRBJ2-5; 9 bases match TRBD1. The CDR3 runs to 14 residues. The V and J ends lost 5 bases and 2 bases, in that order; junction bases with no gene match: 3. CDR1 and CDR2 (germline): MDHEN, SYDVKM. CDR3 coding DNA: TGTGCCAGCAGTCGGGACAGGGTACAAGAGACCCAGTACTTC. It encodes CASSRDRVQETQYF.